Each of the 6 T cell receptor beta chains below was sequenced from the same sample in a study of T-cell memory formation after mild COVID-19. One entry per CDR3 protein, called by TCRdb with MiXCR from the 5' RACE reads. The table records 250,000 or so distinct CDR3 sequences, roughly 17% of them present only once. The sequenced sample was PBMCs or a T cell subset sorted from them (not recorded which). The receptor source for this set is a man younger than 35 who had mild COVID-19 (a few samples of this study predate the infection). Cell type and time point are not known.

The chain links TRBV6-1 to TRBJ1-5; 8 bases align to TRBD1. The J segment lost 6 bases and the V segment lost 1 base, leaving 2 bases of the junction unmatched. The CDR3 has 14 residues. The V gene's germline CDR1 is MNHNS and CDR2 SASEGT. CDR3 protein: CASSEGTGSQPQHF. The CDR3 nucleotides are TGTGCCAGCAGTGAAGGGACAGGGAGTCAGCCCCAGCATTTT.

V is TRBV24-1 and J is TRBJ2-3; the D gene is possibly TRBD1 (5 bases). CDR1 KGHDR and CDR2 SFDVKD come from the germline V gene. V shed 7 bases and J shed 1 base, with 8 bases lying between them. The CDR3 contains 13 residues. The CDR3 sequence: CATSVGGTDTQYF. CDR3 DNA: TGTGCCACCAGCGTAGGGGGCACAGATACGCAGTATTTT.

This clonotype was found a few times. In DNA, the CDR3 is TGCAGTGCACCGACAGGGGGCGATGGCTACACCTTC. Translated, it gives CSAPTGGDGYTF. The chain employs TRBV20-1 and TRBJ1-2; 10 bases line up with TRBD1. This CDR3 contains 12 residues. Trimming cost V 6 bases and J 6 bases; bases outside gene matches: 4. Germline V gene lookup returns CDR1 DFQATT and CDR2 SNEGSKA (reference sequence).

This clonotype was counted between two and nine times. The rearrangement uses TRBV4-2 and TRBJ2-1; a possible D gene is TRBD2 (5 bases). The CDR3 totals 13 residues. In germline, CDR1 is LGHNA, CDR2 YNFKEQ. The V gene lost 3 bases and the J gene lost 9 bases, with 12 bases spanning the gap. CDR3 nucleotides: TGTGCCAGCAGCCAGGAGGATGGGCTTGAGCAGTTCTTC. Translated, it gives CASSQEDGLEQFF.

This clonotype has just one count. The V gene is TRBV5-5, the J gene TRBJ1-6; a possible D gene is TRBD1 (5 bases). Looked up from germline, CDR1 is SGHKS and CDR2 is YYEKEE (reference sequence). The V and J ends lost 5 bases and 9 bases respectively, with 18 bases between them. This CDR3 has 15 amino acids. CDR3 in amino acids: CASRGSGGIASPLHF. The CDR3 coding sequence is TGTGCCAGCAGAGGGAGTGGGGGGATAGCTTCACCCCTCCACTTT. Drawing the rest from reference TRBV5-5 and TRBJ1-6, the complete variable domain is DAGVTQSPTHLIKTRGQQVTLRCSPISGHKSVSWYQQVLGQGPQFIFQYYEKEERGRGNFPDRFSARQFPNYSSELNVNALLLGDSALYLCASRGSGGIASPLHFGNGTRLTVT.

The chain recombines TRBV6-1 with TRBJ1-2, with D unresolved. Germline CDR1 and CDR2: MNHNS and SASEGT. The V end lost 3 bases, the J end lost 5 bases, and 10 bases lay between the germline ends. This CDR3 has 13 amino acids. The CDR3 DNA follows: TGTGCCAGCAGTGAGCTGGCAGAGTATGGCTACACCTTC. This translates into CASSELAEYGYTF.